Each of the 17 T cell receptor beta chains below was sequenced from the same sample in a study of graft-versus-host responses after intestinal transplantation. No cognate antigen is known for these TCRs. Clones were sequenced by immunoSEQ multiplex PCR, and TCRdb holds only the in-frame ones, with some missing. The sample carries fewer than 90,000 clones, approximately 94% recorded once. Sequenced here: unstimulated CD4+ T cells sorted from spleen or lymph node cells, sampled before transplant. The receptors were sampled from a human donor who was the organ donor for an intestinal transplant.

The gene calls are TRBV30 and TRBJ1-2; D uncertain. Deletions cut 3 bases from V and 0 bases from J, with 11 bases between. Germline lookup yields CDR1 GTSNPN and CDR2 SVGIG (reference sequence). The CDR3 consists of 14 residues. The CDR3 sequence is CAWRVPLANYGYTF. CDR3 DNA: TGTGCCTGGAGGGTTCCCCTAGCTAACTATGGCTACACCTTC.

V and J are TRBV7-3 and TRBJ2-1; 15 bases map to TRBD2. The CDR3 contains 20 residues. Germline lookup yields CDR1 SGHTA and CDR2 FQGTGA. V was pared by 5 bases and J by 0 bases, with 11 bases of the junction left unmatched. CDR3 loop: CASSHPAGLAGGSSYNEQFF. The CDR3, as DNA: TGTGCCAGCAGCCACCCCGCGGGACTAGCGGGGGGTAGCTCCTACAATGAGCAGTTCTTC.

The CDR3, as DNA: TGTGCCAGCAGACCCCAACCGGGACAGGGGGCGGATTATGGCTACACCTTC. Protein sequence: CASRPQPGQGADYGYTF. The V call is TRBV28, the J call TRBJ1-2; 12 bases are a match to TRBD1. Looked up from germline, CDR1 is MDHEN and CDR2 is SYDVKM. CDR3 length equals 17 residues. V trimming: 6 bases; J trimming: 5 bases; junction bases outside the gene matches: 13.

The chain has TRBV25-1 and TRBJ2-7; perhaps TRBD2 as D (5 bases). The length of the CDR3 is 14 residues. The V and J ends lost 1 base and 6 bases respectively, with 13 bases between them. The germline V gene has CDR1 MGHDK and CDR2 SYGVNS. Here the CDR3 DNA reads TGTGCCAGCAGTGAATGGTTAGGAGGAAGCGAGCAGTACTTC. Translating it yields CASSEWLGGSEQYF.

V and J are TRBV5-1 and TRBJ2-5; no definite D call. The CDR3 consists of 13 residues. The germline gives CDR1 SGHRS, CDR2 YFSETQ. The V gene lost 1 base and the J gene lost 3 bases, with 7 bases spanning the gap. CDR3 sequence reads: CASSLSLEETQYF. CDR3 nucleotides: TGCGCCAGCAGCTTGTCTCTCGAAGAGACCCAGTACTTC.

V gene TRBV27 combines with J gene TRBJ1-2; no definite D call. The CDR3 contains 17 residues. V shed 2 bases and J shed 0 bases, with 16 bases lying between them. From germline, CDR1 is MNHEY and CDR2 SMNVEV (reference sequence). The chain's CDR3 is CASSLRRQHLANYGYTF. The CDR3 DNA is TGTGCCAGCAGTTTACGTCGGCAGCATCTGGCTAACTATGGCTACACCTTC.

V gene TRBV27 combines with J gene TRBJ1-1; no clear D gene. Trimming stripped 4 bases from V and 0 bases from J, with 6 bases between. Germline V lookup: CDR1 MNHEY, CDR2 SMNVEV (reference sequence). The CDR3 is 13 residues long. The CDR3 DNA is TGTGCCAGCAGTTGGACCGTGAACACTGAAGCTTTCTTT. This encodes CASSWTVNTEAFF.

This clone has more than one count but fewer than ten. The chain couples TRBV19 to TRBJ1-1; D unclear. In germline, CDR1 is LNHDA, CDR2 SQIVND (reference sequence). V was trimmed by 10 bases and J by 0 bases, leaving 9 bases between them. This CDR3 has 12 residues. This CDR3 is CATLSMNTEAFF. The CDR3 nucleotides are TGTGCCACCCTAAGTATGAACACTGAAGCTTTCTTT.

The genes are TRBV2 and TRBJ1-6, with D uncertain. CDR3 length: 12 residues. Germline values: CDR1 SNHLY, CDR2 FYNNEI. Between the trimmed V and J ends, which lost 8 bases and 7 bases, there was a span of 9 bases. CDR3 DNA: TGTGCCAGCGGGCGGAGCAATTCACCCCTCCACTTT. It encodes CASGRSNSPLHF.

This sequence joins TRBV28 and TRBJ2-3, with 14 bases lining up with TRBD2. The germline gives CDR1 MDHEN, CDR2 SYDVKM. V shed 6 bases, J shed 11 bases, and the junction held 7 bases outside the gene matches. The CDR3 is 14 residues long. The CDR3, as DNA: TGTGCCAGCAGCCAGACTAGCGGGGGGGCCAGGCAGTATTTT. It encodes CASSQTSGGARQYF.

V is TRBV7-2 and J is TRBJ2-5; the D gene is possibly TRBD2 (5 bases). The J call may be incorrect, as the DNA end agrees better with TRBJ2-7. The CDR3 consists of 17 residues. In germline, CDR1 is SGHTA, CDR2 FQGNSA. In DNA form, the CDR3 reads TGTGCCAGCAGCCGATGGGCTGTCGGGAAGAGCTCCTACGAGCAGTACTTC. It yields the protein CASSRWAVGKSSYEQYF.

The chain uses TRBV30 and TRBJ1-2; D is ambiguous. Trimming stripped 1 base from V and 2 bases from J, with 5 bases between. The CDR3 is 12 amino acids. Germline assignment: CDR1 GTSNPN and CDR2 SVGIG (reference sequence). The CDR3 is CAWSALNYGYTF. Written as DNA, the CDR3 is TGTGCCTGGAGTGCTCTGAACTATGGCTACACCTTC. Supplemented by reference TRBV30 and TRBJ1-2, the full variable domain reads SQTIHQWPATLVQPVGSPLSLECTVEGTSNPNLYWYRQAAGRGLQLLFYSVGIGQISSEVPQNLSASRPQDRQFILSSKKLLLSDSGFYLCAWSALNYGYTFGSGTRLTVV.

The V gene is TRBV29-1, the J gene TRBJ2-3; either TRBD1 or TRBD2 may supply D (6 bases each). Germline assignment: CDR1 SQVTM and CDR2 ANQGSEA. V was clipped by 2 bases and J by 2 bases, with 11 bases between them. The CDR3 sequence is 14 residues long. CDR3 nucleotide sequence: TGCAGCGTTGAAAGGGGGGCTTCCACAGATACGCAGTATTTT. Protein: CSVERGASTDTQYF.

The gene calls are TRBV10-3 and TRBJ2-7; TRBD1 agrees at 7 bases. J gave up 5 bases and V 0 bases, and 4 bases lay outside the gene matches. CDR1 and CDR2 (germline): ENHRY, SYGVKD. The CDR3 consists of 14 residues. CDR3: CAISESNRGDEQYF. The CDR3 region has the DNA TGTGCCATCAGTGAGTCGAACAGGGGAGACGAGCAGTACTTC.

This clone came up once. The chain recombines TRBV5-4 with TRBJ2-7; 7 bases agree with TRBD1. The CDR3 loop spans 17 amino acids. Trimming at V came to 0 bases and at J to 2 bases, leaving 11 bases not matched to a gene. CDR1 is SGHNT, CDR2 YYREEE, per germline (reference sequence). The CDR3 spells CASSLASFRQGTYEQYF. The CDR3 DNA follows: TGTGCCAGCAGCTTGGCCTCTTTCCGACAGGGTACCTACGAGCAGTACTTC.

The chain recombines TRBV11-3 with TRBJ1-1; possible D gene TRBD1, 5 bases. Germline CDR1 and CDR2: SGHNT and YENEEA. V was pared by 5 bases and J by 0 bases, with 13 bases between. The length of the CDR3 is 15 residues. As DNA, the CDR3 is TGTGCCAGCAGCCACCCCCCGGGGGTGAACACTGAAGCTTTCTTT. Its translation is CASSHPPGVNTEAFF.

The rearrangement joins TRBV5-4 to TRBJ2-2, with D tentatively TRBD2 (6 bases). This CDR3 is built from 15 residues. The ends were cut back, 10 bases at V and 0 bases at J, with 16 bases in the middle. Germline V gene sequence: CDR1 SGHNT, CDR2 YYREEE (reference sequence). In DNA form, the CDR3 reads TGTGCCTCCCAGAAGTCGGGGGCGAACACCGGGGAGCTGTTTTTT. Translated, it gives CASQKSGANTGELFF.